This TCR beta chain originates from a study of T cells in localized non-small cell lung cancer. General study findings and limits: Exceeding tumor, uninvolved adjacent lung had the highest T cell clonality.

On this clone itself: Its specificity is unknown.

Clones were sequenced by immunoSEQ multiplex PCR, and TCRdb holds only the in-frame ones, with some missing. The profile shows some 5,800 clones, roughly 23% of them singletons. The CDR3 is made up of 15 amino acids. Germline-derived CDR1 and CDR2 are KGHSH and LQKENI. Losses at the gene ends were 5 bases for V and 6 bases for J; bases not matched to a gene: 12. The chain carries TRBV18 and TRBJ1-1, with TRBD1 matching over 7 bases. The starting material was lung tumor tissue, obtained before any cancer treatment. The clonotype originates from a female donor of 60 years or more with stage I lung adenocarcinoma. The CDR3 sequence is CASSLLTGRWAEAFF. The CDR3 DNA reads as TGTGCCAGCTCATTATTGACAGGGCGGTGGGCTGAAGCTTTCTTT.